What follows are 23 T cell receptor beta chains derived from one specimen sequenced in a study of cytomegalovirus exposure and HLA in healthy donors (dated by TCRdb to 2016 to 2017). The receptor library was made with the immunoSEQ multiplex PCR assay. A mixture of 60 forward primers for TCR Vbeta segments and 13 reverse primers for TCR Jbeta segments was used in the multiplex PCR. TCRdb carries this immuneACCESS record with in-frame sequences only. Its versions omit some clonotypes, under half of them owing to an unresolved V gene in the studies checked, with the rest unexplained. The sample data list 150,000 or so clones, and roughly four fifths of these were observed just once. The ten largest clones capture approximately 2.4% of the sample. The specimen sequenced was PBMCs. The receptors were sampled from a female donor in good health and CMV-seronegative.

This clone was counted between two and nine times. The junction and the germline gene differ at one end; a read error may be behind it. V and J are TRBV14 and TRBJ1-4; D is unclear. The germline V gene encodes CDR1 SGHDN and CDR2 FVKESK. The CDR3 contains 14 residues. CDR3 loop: CASSLRGSNEKLFF. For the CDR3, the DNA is TGTGCCAGCAGCCTTCGTGGTTCTAACGAAAAACTGTTTTTT.

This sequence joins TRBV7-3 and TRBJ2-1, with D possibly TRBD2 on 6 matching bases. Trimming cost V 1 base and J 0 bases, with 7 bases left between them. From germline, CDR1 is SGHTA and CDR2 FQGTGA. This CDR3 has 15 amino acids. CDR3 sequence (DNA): TGTGCCAGCAGCTTAATCGGGGGCTCCTACAATGAGCAGTTCTTC. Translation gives CASSLIGGSYNEQFF.

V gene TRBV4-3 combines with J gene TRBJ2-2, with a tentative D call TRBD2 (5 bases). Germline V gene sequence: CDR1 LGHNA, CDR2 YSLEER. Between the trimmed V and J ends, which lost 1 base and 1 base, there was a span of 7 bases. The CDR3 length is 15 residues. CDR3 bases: TGCGCCAGCAGCCAAGGCCGGGAGAACACCGGGGAGCTGTTTTTT. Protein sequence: CASSQGRENTGELFF.

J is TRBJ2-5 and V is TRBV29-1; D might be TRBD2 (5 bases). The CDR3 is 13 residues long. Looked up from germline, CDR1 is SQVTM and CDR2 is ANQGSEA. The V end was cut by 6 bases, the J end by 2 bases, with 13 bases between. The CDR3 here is CSVAGNRQETQYF. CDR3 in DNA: TGCAGCGTGGCCGGGAATAGACAAGAGACCCAGTACTTC.

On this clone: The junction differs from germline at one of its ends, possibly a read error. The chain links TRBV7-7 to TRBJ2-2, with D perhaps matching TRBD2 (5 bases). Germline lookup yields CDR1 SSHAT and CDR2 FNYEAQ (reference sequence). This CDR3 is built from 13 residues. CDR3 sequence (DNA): TGTGCTAGCAGCCCGGGCGGGTCCGGGGAGCTGTTTTTT. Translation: CASSPGGSGELFF.

CDR3 amino acids: CASSPSPRTGRSGYTF. Written as DNA, the CDR3 is TGCGCCAGCAGCCCAAGCCCTAGGACAGGGAGGAGTGGCTACACCTTC. The rearrangement joins TRBV4-3 to TRBJ1-2; 8 bases agree with TRBD1. The trim removed 4 bases at V and 7 bases at J, leaving 14 bases unmatched. Per the germline V gene, CDR1 is LGHNA and CDR2 is YSLEER. CDR3 length equals 16 residues.

As DNA, the CDR3 is TGTGCCAGCAGCTCTCGCCGGGGGAACACTGAAGCTTTCTTT. Amino acid sequence: CASSSRRGNTEAFF. The V and J genes are TRBV5-4 and TRBJ1-1; D unresolved. The V end was cut by 3 bases, the J end by 1 base, with 10 bases between. The CDR3 is 14 amino acids. Germline V lookup: CDR1 SGHNT, CDR2 YYREEE (reference sequence).

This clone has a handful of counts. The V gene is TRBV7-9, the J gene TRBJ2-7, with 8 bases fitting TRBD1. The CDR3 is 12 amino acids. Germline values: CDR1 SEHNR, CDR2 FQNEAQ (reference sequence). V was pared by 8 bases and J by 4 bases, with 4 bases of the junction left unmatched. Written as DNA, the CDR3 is TGTGCCAGCCGGCAGGGGGCTTACGAGCAGTACTTC. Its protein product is CASRQGAYEQYF.

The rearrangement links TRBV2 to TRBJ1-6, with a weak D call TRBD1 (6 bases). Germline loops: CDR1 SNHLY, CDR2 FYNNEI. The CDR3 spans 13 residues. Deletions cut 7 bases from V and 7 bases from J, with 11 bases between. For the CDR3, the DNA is TGTGCCAGCATCGGGACATCCAATTCACCCCTCCACTTT. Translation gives CASIGTSNSPLHF.

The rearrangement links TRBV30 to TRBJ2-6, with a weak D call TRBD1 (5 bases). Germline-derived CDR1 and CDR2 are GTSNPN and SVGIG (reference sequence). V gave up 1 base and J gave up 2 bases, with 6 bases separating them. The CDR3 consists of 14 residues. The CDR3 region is CAWSGGPGANVLTF. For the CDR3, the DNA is TGTGCCTGGAGTGGGGGCCCTGGGGCCAACGTCCTGACTTTC.

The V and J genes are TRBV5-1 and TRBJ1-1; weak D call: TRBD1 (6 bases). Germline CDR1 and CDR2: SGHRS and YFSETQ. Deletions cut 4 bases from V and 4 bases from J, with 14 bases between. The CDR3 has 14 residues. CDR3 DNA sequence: TGCGCCAGCAGCCTGGGGGCGGCGGGCACTGAAGCTTTCTTT. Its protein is CASSLGAAGTEAFF. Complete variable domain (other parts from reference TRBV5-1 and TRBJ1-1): KAGVTQTPRYLIKTRGQQVTLSCSPISGHRSVSWYQQTPGQGLQFLFEYFSETQRNKGNFPGRFSGRQFSNSRSEMNVSTLELGDSALYLCASSLGAAGTEAFFGQGTRLTVV.

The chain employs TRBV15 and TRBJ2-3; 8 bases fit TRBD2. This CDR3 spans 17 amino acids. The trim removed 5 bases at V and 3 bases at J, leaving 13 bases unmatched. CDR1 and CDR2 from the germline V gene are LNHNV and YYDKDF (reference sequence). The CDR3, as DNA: TGTGCCACCAGCCTCCCTCAACCGGGACTAGGAACAGATACGCAGTATTTT. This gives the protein CATSLPQPGLGTDTQYF.

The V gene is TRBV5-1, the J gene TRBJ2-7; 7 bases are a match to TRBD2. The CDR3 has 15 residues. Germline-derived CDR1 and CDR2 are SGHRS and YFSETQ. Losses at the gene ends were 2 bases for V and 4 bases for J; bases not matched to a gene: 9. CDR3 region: CASSFLAGVGYEQYF. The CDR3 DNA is TGCGCCAGCAGCTTCTTGGCGGGAGTAGGGTACGAGCAGTACTTC. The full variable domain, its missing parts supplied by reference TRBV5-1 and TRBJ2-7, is KAGVTQTPRYLIKTRGQQVTLSCSPISGHRSVSWYQQTPGQGLQFLFEYFSETQRNKGNFPGRFSGRQFSNSRSEMNVSTLELGDSALYLCASSFLAGVGYEQYFGPGTRLTVT.

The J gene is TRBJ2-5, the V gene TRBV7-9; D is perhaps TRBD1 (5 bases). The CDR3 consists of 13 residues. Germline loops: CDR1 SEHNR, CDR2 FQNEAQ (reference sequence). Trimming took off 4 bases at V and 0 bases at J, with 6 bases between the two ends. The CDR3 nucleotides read TGTGCCAGCAGCTCGGACAACCAAGAGACCCAGTACTTC. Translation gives CASSSDNQETQYF.

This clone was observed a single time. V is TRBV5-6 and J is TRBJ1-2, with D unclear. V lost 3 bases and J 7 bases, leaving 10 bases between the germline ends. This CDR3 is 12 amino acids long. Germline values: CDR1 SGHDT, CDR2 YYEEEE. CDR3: CASSSNEVGYTF. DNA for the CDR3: TGTGCCAGCAGCTCGAATGAGGTTGGCTACACCTTC.

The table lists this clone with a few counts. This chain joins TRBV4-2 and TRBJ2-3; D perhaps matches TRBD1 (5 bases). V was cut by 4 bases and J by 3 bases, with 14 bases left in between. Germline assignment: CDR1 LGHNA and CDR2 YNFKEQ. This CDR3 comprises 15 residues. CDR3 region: CASSPGRVETDTQYF. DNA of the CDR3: TGTGCCAGCAGCCCTGGCAGGGTGGAGACAGATACGCAGTATTTT.

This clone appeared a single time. This chain's CDR3 is CATRDRAYEQYF. DNA of the CDR3: TGTGCCACCCGGGACAGGGCTTACGAGCAGTACTTC. The rearrangement joins TRBV2 to TRBJ2-7, with 9 bases that match TRBD1. Germline CDR1 is SNHLY and CDR2 is FYNNEI. V trimming: 10 bases; J trimming: 4 bases; junction bases outside the gene matches: 5. The CDR3 is made up of 12 amino acids.

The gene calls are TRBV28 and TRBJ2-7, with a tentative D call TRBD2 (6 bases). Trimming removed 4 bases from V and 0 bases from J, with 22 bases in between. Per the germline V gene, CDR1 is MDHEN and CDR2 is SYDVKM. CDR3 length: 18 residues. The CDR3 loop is CASSSTTKGLPNSYEQYF. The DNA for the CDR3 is TGTGCCAGCAGTTCGACAACCAAGGGACTGCCCAACTCCTACGAGCAGTACTTC.

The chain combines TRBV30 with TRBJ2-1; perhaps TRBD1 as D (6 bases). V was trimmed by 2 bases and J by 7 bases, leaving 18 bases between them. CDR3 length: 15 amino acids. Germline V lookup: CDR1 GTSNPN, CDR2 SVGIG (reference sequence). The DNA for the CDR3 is TGTGCCTGGAGTCGAGGGGGACCCCCGAGGAATGAGCAGTTCTTC. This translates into CAWSRGGPPRNEQFF.

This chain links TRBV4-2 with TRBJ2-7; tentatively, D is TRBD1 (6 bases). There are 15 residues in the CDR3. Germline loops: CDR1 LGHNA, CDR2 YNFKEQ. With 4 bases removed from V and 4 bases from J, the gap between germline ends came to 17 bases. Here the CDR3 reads CASSPPGQGIYEQYF. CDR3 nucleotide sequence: TGTGCCAGCAGCCCCCCGGGACAAGGGATATACGAGCAGTACTTC.

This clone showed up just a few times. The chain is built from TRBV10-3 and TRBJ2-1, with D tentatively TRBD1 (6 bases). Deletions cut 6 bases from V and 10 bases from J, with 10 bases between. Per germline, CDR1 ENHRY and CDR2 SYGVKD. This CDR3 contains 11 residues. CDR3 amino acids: CAIRGAQEQFF. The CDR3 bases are TGTGCCATCAGGGGGGCTCAAGAGCAGTTCTTC.

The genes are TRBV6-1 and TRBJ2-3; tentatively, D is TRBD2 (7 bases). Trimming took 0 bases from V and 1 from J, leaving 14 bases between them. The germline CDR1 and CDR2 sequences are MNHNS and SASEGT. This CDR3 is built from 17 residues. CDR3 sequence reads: CASSEAVGGQGTDTQYF. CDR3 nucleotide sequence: TGTGCCAGCAGTGAAGCGGTCGGGGGGCAGGGCACAGATACGCAGTATTTT.

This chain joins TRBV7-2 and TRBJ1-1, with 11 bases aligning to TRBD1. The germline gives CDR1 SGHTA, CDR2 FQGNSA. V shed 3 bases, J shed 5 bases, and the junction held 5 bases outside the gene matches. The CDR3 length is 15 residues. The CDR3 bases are TGTGCCAGCAGCTTGAGTGGACAGGGGGCAACTGAAGCTTTCTTT. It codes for CASSLSGQGATEAFF.